This T cell receptor (beta chain) was identified during a study of blood T cell repertoires in COVID-19 (dated by TCRdb to 2018 to 2020). Notes on the research overall: Collaborator samples came from the United States, Italy and Spain and covered acute and convalescent phases of COVID-19. The material from the prospective study consisted of cDNA or gDNA derived from T cells, B-cell-depleted T cells, or PBMCs. Deeply sampled blood TCRbeta repertoires from subjects exposed to, actively infected with, or recovered from COVID-19 were included in the dataset. The repertoires were released in a freely available public database meant as a resource for research on the immune response to SARS-CoV-2. The samples were drawn from the first 160 participants of the ongoing ImmuneRACE study and from some 1,300 subjects provided by 6 global collaborators. A de-identified subject ID, COVID-19 status, age in years and sex were almost always included in the sample metadata. Where available, HLA class I and class II types were taken from metadata supplied by the sample provider and were not determined by assay-based typing. What the research found in general, with its limitations: The amount of clinical and demographic metadata varied by source and participant and was provided uncurated.

In regard to this clone: The antigen this receptor binds is unknown. Base qualities are not at hand, and no much larger clone is one base apart.

Trimming takes 0 bases off V and 5 bases off J; junction bases not matched to a gene: 7. The germline V gene specifies MGHRA as CDR1 and YSYEKL as CDR2. CDR3 length: 16 amino acids, cysteine to phenylalanine. Kept here is only the CDR3 DNA, which spans 48 bases and is read in frame from base 1. The immunoSEQ Assay, a bias-controlled multiplex PCR, was used to amplify TCRbeta CDR3 regions from genomic DNA. As for the authors' bioinformatics: Nucleated cell counts per sample were estimated from amplification of reference gene primers within the assay. To quantify the absolute abundance of each unique TCRbeta CDR3 rearrangement, sequence reads were collapsed and filtered. For each sample, productive Simpson clonality was calculated as the square root of Simpson's diversity index over productive rearrangements. TCRdb's version of the immuneACCESS table is confined to in-frame rearrangements and falls short of the full clone set. An unresolved V gene accounts for under half of the shortfall where checked; the remainder is of unknown origin. V, J and clone size were drawn from that table, and D and trimming were deduced from the DNA. The table for this sample lists more than 250,000 clones; about 90% of them were counted only once. The top ten clones comprise under 5.5% of the sample.

Participants in the prospective study were enrolled through a virtual design, were aged roughly 18 to 100 years, and lived in 24 United States geographic areas. To assign participants to cohorts, the prospective study relied on clinical history that participants themselves reported in a screening survey and a study questionnaire. ImmuneRACE Cohort 3 recovered participants were defined by two consecutive negative NP/OP PCR tests, healthcare professional clearance, or symptom resolution. Mobile phlebotomists in the prospective study collected whole blood, serum and a nasopharyngeal or oropharyngeal swab from every participant. Additional blood draws and questionnaires over an approximately two-month period could optionally be provided by prospective study participants. Blood samples from the prospective study were shipped frozen or at room temperature prior to DNA extraction.

The clonotype comes from a woman aged 25 to 39 who had recovered from COVID-19. Sequencing input: PBMCs or T cells enriched from blood (not recorded which). This chain is built from TRBV4-1 and TRBJ2-4; a stretch of 7 junction bases matches TRBD1. The CDR3 protein is CASSQEHRGWENIQYF. The nucleotide sequence is given as TGCGCCAGCAGCCAAGAGCACAGGGGCTGGGAAAACATTCAGTACTTC.